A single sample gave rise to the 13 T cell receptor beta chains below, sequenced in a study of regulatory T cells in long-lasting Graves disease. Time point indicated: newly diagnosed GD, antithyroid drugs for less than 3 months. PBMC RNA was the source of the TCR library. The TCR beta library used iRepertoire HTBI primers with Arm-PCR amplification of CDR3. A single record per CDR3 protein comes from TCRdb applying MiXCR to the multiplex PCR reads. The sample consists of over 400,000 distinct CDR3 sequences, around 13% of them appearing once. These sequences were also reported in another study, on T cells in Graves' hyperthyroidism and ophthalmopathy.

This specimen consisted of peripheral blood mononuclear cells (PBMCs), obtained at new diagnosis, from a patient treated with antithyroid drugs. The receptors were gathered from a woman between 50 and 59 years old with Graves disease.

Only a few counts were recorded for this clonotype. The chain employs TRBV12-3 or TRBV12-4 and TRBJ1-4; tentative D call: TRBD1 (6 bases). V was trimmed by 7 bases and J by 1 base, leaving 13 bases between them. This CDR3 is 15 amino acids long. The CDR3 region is CASTPGGGTNEKLFF. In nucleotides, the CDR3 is TGTGCCAGCACCCCGGGAGGGGGAACTAATGAAAAACTGTTTTTT.

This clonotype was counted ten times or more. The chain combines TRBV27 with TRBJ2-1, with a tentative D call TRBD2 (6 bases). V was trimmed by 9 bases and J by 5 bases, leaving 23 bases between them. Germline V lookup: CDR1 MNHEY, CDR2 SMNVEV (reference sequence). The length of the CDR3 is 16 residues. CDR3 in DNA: TGTGCCAGTACCAACCGGGACTCCAAGATACACAATGAGCAGTTCTTC. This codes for CASTNRDSKIHNEQFF.

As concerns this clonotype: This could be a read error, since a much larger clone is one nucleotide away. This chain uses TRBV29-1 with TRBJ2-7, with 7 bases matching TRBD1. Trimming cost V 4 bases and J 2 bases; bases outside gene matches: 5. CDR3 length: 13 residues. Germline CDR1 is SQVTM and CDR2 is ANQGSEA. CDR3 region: CSVGYRGTYEQYF. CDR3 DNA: TGCAGCGTTGGCTACAGGGGTACCTACGAGCAGTACTTC.

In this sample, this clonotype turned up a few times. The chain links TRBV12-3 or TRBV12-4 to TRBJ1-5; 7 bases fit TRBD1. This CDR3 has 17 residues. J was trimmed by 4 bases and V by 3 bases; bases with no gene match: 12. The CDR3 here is CASSFPRTGRINQPQHF. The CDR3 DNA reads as TGTGCCAGCAGTTTCCCACGGACAGGACGCATTAATCAGCCCCAGCATTTT.

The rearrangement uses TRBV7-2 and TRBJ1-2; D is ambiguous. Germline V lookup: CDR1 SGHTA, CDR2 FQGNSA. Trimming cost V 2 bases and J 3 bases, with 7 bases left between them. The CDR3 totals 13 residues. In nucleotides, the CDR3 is TGTGCCAGCAGCTTAAACAGTTACTATGGCTACACCTTC. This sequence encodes CASSLNSYYGYTF.

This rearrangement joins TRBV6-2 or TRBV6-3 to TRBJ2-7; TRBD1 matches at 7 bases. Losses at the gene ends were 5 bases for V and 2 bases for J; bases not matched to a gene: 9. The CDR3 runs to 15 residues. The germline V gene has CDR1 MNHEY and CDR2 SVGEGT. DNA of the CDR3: TGTGCCAGCAGTGAATGGTGGACAGGCACCTACGAGCAGTACTTC. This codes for CASSEWWTGTYEQYF.

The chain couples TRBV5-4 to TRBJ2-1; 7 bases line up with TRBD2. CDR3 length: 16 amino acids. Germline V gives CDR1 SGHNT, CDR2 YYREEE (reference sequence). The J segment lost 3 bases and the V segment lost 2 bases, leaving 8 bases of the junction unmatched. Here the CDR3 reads CASSLSAGMIYNEQFF. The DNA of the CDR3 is TGTGCCAGCAGCTTATCAGCGGGAATGATCTACAATGAGCAGTTCTTC.

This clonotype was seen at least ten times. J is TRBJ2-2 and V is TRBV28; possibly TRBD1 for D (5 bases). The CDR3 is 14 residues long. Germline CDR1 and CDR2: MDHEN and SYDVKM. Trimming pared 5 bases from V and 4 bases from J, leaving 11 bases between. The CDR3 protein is CASSLQELTGELFF. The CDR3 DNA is TGTGCCAGCAGTCTACAGGAGCTCACCGGGGAGCTGTTTTTT.

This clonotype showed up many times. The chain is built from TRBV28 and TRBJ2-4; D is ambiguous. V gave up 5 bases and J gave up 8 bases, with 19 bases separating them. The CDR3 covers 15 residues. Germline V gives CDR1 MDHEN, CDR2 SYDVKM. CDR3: CASSPWTASKDIQYF. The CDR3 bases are TGTGCCAGCAGTCCCTGGACCGCCTCTAAAGACATTCAGTACTTC.

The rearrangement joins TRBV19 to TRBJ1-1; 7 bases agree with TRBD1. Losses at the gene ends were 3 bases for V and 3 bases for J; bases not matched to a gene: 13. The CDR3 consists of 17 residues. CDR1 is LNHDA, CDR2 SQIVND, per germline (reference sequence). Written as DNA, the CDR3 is TGTGCCAGTAGTATCCGACAGGGAGTTGGCTCGGACACTGAAGCTTTCTTT. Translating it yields CASSIRQGVGSDTEAFF.

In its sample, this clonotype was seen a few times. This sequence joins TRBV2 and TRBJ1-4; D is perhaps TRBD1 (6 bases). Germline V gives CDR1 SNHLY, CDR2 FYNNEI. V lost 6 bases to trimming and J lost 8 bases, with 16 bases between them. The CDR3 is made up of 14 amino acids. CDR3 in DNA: TGTGCCAGCAGCGTACAGGGTCCGGGCGAAAAACTGTTTTTT. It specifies CASSVQGPGEKLFF.

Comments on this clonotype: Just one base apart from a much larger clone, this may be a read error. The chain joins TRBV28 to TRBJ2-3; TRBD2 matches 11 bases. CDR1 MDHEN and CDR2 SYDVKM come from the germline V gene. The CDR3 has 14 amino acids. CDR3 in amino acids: CSSSPGLAGDTQYF. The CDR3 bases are TGTTCCAGCAGTCCCGGACTAGCGGGAGATACGCAGTATTTT.

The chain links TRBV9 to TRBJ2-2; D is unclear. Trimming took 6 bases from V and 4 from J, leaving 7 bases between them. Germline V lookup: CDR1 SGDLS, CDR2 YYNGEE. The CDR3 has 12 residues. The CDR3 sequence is CASKGITGELFF. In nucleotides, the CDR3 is TGTGCCAGCAAAGGTATCACCGGGGAGCTGTTTTTT.